The clone carrying this TCR beta chain was seen only a few times. The antigen remains unidentified. Employing constant-segment primers, 5'RACE generated TCR alpha and TCR beta cDNA libraries bearing sample barcodes and UMIs. Via MiXCR, TCRdb re-called the 5' RACE reads, giving one row per CDR3 protein. The sample shows around 200,000 distinct CDR3 sequences, over 20% of them seen only once. This entry is derived from a study of T-cell memory formation after mild COVID-19. V gave up 3 bases and J gave up 6 bases, with 12 bases separating them. CDR1 is GTSNPN, CDR2 SVGIG, per germline (reference sequence). The CDR3 length is 12 residues. Study findings and constraints: In pre-infection memory, a portion of responding clones appeared, which suggested that cross-reactive memory joined. Of the contracting clones, CD4+ ones lay mainly in CM and EM, and CD8+ ones in EMRA.

Sequenced material: PBMCs or a T cell subset sorted from them (not recorded which). This sequence was found in an adult woman who had mild COVID-19 (a few samples of this study predate the infection). Cell type and time point are not known. The rearrangement joins TRBV30 to TRBJ2-7; D call uncertain. This CDR3 is CAWRVQPGEQYF. The CDR3 nucleotides read TGTGCCTGGAGGGTTCAACCGGGCGAGCAGTACTTC.